The subject of this entry is one T cell receptor (beta chain). This sample stems from a study of blood T cell repertoires in COVID-19. Using immunoSEQ multiplex PCR, the repertoire was profiled, and TCRdb retains in-frame clones only, with some absent. The sample contains approximately 300,000 clones, 85% to 90% of which appear only once. The CDR3 has 15 residues. Germline CDR1 is SEHNR and CDR2 is FQNEAQ (reference sequence). V lost 6 bases to trimming and J lost 8 bases, with 22 bases between them. The chain couples TRBV7-9 to TRBJ1-2; D is perhaps TRBD1 (5 bases). This receptor was obtained from a woman in her 30s who had recovered from COVID-19. Source material: PBMCs or T cells enriched from blood (not recorded which). The CDR3 sequence: CASSLSDTPGGGYTF. In nucleotides, the CDR3 is TGTGCCAGCAGTCTTTCGGACACCCCCGGTGGGGGCTACACCTTC.